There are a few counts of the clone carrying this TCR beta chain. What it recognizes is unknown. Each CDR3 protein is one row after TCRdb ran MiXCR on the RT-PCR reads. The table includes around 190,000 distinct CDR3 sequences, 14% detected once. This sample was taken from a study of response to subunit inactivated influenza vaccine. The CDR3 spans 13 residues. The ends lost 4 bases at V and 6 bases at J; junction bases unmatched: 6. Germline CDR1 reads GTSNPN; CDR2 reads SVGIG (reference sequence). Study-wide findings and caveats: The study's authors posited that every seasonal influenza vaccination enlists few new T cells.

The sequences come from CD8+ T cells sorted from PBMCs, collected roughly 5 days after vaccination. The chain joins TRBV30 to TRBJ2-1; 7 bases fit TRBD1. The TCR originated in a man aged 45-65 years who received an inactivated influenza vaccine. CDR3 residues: CAWTDQGVNEQFF. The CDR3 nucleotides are TGTGCCTGGACCGATCAGGGGGTCAATGAGCAGTTCTTC.